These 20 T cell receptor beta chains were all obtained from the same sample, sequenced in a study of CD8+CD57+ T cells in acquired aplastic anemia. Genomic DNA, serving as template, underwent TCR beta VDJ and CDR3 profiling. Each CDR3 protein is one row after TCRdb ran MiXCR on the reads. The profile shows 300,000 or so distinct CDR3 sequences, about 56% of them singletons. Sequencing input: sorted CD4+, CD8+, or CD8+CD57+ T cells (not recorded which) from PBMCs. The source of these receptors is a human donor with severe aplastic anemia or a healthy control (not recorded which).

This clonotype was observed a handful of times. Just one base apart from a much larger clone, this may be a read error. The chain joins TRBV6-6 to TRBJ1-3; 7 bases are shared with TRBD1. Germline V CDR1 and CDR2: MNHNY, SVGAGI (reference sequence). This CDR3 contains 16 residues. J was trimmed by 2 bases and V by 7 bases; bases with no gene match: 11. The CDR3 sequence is CASTLTGFLPGNTIYF. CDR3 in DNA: TGTGCCAGCACCCTGACAGGGTTCCTCCCTGGAAACACCATATATTTT.

The CDR3 coding sequence is TGTGCCAGCACCTGGGGACAGGCGAACACTGAAGCTTTCTTT. This gives the protein CASTWGQANTEAFF. This chain connects TRBV7-9 to TRBJ1-1; 8 bases are a match to TRBD1. The CDR3 sequence is 14 residues long. J lost 1 base, V lost 7 bases, and 5 bases had no gene match. Germline lookup yields CDR1 SEHNR and CDR2 FQNEAQ (reference sequence).

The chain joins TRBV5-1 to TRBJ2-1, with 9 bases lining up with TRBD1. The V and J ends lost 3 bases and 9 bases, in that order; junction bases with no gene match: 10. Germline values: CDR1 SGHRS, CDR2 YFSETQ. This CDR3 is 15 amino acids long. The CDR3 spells CASSWEGQGVSEQFF. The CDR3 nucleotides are TGCGCCAGCAGCTGGGAGGGACAGGGAGTGAGTGAGCAGTTCTTC.

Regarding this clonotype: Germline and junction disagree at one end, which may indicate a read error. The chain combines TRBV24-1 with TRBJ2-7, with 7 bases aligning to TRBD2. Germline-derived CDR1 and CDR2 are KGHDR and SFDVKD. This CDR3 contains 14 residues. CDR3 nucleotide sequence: TGTGCCACCAGTGACACGACTAGCACCTACGAGCGGTACTTC. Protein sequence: CATSDTTSTYERYF.

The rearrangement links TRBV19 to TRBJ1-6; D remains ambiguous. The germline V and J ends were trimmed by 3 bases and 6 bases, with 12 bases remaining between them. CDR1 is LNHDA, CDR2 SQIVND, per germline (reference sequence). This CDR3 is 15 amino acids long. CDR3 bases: TGTGCCAGTAGTATGGTAAGGGATGGTAATTCACCCCTCCACTTT. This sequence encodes CASSMVRDGNSPLHF. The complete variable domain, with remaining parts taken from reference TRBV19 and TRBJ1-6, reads DGGITQSPKYLFRKEGQNVTLSCEQNLNHDAMYWYRQDPGQGLRLIYYSQIVNDFQKGDIAEGYSVSREKKESFPLTVTSAQKNPTAFYLCASSMVRDGNSPLHFGNGTRLTVT.

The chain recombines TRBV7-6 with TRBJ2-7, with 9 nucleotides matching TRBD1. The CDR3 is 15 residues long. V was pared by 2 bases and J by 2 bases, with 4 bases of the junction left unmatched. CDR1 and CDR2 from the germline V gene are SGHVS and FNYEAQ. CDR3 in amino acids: CASSLRGTGTYEQYF. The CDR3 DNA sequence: TGTGCCAGCAGCTTAAGGGGGACAGGGACCTACGAGCAGTACTTC.

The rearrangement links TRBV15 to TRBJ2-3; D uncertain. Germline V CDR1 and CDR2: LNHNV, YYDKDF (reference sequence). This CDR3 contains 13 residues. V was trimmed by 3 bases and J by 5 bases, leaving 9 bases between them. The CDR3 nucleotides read TGTGCCACCAGCAGCCGTTTAGGAGATACGCAGTATTTT. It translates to CATSSRLGDTQYF. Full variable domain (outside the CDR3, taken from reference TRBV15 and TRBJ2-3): DAMVIQNPRYQVTQFGKPVTLSCSQTLNHNVMYWYQQKSSQAPKLLFHYYDKDFNNEADTPDNFQSRRPNTSFCFLDIRSPGLGDTAMYLCATSSRLGDTQYFGPGTRLTVL.

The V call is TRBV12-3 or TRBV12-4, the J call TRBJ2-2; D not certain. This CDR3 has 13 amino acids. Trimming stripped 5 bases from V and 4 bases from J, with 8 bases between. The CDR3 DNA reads TGTGCCAGCAGTCCCCCCCTCACCGGGGAGCTGTTTTTT. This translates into CASSPPLTGELFF.

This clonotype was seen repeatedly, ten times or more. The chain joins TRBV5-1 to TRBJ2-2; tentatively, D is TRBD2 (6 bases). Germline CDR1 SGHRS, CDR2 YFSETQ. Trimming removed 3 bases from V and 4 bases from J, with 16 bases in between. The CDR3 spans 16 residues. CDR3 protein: CASSSPAGFGTGELFF. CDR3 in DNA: TGCGCCAGCAGCTCTCCCGCGGGGTTTGGCACCGGGGAGCTGTTTTTT.

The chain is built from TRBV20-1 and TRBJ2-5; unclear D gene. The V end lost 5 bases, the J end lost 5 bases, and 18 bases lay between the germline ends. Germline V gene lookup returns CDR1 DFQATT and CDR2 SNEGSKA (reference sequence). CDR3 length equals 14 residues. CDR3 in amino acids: CSAGEIDIVETQYF. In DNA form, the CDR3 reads TGCAGTGCTGGGGAAATCGACATAGTGGAGACCCAGTACTTC.

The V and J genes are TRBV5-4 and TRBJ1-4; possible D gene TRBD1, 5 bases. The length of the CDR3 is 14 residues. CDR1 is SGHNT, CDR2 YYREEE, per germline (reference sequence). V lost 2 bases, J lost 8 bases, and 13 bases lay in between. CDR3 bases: TGTGCCAGCAGCTTATGGGGAGAGGGGGAAAAACTGTTTTTT. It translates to CASSLWGEGEKLFF.

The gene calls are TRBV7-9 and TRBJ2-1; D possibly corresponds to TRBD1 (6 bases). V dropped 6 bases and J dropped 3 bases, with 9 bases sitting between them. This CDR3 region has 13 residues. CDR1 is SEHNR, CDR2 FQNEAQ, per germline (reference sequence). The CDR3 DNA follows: TGTGCCAGCAGGTCGGACAGCTACAATGAGCAGTTCTTC. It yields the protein CASRSDSYNEQFF.

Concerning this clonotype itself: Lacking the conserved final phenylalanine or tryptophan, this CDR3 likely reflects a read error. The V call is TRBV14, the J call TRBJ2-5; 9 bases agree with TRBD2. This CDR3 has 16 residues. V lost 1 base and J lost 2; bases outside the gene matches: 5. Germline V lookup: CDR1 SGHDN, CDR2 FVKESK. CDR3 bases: TGTGCCAGCAGCCAAGCCCTAGCGGGGTGGCAAGAGACCCAGTACTCC. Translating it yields CASSQALAGWQETQYS.

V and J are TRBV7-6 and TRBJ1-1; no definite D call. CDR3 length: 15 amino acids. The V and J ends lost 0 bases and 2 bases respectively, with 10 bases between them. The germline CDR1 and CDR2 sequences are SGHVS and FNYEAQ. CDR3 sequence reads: CASSLAASGNTEAFF. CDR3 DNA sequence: TGTGCCAGCAGCTTAGCCGCCTCTGGAAACACTGAAGCTTTCTTT. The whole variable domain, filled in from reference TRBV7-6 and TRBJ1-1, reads GAGVSQSPRYKVTKRGQDVALRCDPISGHVSLYWYRQALGQGPEFLTYFNYEAQQDKSGLPNDRFSAERPEGSISTLTIQRTEQRDSAMYRCASSLAASGNTEAFFGQGTRLTVV.

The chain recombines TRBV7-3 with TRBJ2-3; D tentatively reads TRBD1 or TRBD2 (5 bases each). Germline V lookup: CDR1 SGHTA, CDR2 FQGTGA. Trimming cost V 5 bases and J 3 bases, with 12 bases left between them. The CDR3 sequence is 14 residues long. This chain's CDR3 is CASSRGANTDTQYF. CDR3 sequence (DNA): TGTGCCAGCAGCAGGGGAGCGAATACAGATACGCAGTATTTT.

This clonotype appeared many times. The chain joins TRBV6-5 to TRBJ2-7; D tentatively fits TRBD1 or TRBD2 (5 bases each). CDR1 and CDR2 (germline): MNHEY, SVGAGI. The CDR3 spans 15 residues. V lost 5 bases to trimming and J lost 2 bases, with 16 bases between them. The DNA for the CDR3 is TGTGCCAGCAGTACCGGGACCCCAAGGCCCTACGAGCAGTACTTC. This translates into CASSTGTPRPYEQYF.

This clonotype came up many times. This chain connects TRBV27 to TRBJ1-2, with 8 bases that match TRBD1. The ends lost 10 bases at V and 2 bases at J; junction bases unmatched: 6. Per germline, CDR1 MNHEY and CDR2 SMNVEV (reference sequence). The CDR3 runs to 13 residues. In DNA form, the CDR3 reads TGTGCCACCCTTGGACAGGGAAACTATGGCTACACCTTC. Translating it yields CATLGQGNYGYTF.

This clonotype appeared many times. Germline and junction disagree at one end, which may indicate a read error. The CDR3 nucleotides are TGTGCCAGCAGCTTGCGGGGCTCCTCTAATTCACCCCTCCACTTT. Translating it yields CASSLRGSSNSPLHF. The V gene is TRBV5-6, the J gene TRBJ1-6; possibly TRBD1 for D (5 bases). Germline CDR1 reads SGHDT; CDR2 reads YYEEEE. This CDR3 region has 15 residues.

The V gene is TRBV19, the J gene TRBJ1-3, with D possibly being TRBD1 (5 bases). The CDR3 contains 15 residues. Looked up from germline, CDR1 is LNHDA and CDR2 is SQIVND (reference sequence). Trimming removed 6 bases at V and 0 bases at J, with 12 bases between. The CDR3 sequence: CASSDGQLSGNTIYF. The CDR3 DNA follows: TGTGCCAGTAGCGATGGACAACTCTCTGGAAACACCATATATTTT.

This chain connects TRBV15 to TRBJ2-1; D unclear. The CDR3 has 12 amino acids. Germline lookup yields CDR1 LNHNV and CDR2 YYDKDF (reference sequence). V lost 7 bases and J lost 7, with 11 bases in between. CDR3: CATNRDGNEQFF. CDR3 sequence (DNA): TGTGCCACCAATCGTGATGGGAATGAGCAGTTCTTC.